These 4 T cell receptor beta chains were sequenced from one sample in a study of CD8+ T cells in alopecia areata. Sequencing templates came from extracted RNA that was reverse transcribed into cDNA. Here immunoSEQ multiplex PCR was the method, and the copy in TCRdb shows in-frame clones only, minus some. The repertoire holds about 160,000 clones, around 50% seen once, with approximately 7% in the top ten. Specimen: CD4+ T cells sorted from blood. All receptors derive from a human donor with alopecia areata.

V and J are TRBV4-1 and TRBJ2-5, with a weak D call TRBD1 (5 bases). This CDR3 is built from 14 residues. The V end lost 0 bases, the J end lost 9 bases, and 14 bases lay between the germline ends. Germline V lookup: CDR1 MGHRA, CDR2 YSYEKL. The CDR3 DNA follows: TGCGCCAGCAGCCAAGATGACAGCCGCATGGCCCAGTACTTC. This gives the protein CASSQDDSRMAQYF.

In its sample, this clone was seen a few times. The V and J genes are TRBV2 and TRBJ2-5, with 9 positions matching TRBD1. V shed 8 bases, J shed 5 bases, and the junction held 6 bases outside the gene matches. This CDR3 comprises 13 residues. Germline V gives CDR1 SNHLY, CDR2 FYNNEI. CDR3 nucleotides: TGTGCCAGCGGGACAGGGAGAGGGGAGACCCAGTACTTC. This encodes CASGTGRGETQYF.

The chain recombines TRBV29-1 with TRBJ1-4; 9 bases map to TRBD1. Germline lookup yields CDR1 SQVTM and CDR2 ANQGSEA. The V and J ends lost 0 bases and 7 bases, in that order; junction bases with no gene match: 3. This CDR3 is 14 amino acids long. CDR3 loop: CSVEDGTGSEKLFF. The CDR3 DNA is TGCAGCGTTGAAGACGGGACAGGGAGTGAAAAACTGTTTTTT.

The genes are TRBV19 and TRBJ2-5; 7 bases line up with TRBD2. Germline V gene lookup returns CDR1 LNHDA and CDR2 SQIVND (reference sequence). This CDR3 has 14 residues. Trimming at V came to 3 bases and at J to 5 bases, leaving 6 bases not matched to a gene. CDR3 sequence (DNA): TGTGCCAGTAGTATGACGACTAGCCGGGAGACCCAGTACTTC. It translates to CASSMTTSRETQYF.